This T cell receptor beta chain was captured by sequencing in a study of T cells expressing NK-cell markers. As for the study in general: Obtained from sorted CD3+CD56+NKG2C+, CD3+CD56+NKG2C- and CD3+CD56-NKG2C+ T cells were the TCR beta repertoires. Seven donors tested HCMV-seropositive and one tested seronegative among the eight sequenced.

The authors generated TCR beta cDNA through 5'RACE template switching with UMIs. TCRdb re-called the 5' RACE reads and gives one entry per CDR3 protein, without DNA. Recorded here are roughly 450,000 distinct CDR3 sequences; the top ten clones represent roughly 1.4%. CDR3 length: 12 amino acids. The germline V gene encodes CDR1 SGHRS and CDR2 YFSETQ. The sequence came from a woman aged 45-59 years in good health. The chain is built from TRBV5-1 and TRBJ1-2; as DNA is missing, the TRBD1 call by TCRdb cannot be tested. Sequenced material: blood T cells: a sorted CD56 or NKG2C T cell subset, CD4+ or CD8+ T cells, or bulk PBMC T cells (not recorded which). The CDR3 loop is CASSLDDSGYTF.